The sequence of this TCR beta chain was determined in a study of shared clonotypes between healthy human individuals. CDR3 length equals 15 residues. Unmatched junction bases numbered 5, after V lost 3 bases and J lost 4 bases. Per germline, CDR1 SGHDT and CDR2 YYEEEE. Here immunoSEQ multiplex PCR was the method, and the copy in TCRdb shows in-frame clones only, minus some. This sample carries roughly 1,000,000 clones, around three quarters of them seen once, and the ten largest clones take 0.5% to 0.65%. The V call is TRBV5-6, the J call TRBJ1-4, with 8 bases identical to TRBD1. The sample consisted of memory CD4+ T cells from PBMCs. Regarding subset: CD45RA-negative fraction. This clonotype originated in a man aged 18-30 years in good health. Some clones in this sample may be carry-over from other donors' samples. CDR3 DNA: TGTGCCAGCAGCTCGACAGGGGCGGGTAATGAAAAACTGTTTTTT. Translation gives CASSSTGAGNEKLFF.